Given below is one T cell receptor beta chain in context. These data come from a study of cytomegalovirus exposure and HLA in healthy donors. The V gene end was trimmed by 3 bases and the J gene end by 4 bases; junction bases not matched to a gene: 4. There are 14 residues in the CDR3. Per germline, CDR1 SGHAT and CDR2 FQNNGV. The method was immunoSEQ multiplex PCR; TCRdb's version includes in-frame clones alone and lacks a portion of them. The repertoire includes 120,000 to 150,000 clones, approximately 88% of them detected once, and 3% to 3.5% sits in the top ten. Sequencing was carried out using PBMCs. This clonotype was obtained from a woman under 30 in good health and CMV-seropositive. The chain joins TRBV11-2 to TRBJ2-5, with 8 bases that match TRBD2. CDR3 amino acids: CASSLREVLETQYF. The CDR3 nucleotides are TGTGCCAGCAGCTTGCGGGAGGTGTTAGAGACCCAGTACTTC.